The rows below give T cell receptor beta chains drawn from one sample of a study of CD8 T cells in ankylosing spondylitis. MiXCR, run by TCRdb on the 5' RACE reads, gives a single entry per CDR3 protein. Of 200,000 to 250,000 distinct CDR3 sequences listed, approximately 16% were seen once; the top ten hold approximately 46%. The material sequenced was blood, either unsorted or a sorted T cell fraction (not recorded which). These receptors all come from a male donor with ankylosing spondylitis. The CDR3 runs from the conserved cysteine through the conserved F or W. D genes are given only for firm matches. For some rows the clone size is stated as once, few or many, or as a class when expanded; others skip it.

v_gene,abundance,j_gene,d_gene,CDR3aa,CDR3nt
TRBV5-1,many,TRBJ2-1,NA,CASSLRGFNEQFF,TGCGCCAGCAGCTTGCGAGGGTTCAATGAGCAGTTCTTC
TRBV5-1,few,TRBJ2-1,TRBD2,CASSFAGLAGGYPYNEQFF,TGCGCCAGCAGCTTCGCTGGACTAGCGGGGGGGTACCCCTACAATGAGCAGTTCTTC
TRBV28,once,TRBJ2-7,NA,CATQRGVSSYEQYF,TGTGCCACCCAGCGTGGGGTCAGCTCCTACGAGCAGTACTTC
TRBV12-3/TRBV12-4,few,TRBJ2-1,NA,CASSLTPDEQFF,TGTGCCAGCAGTTTAACGCCGGATGAGCAGTTCTTC
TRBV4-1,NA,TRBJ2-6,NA,CASSQAGSGANVLTF,TGCGCCAGCAGCCAAGCAGGGTCTGGGGCCAACGTCCTGACTTTC
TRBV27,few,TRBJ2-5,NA,CASSATLAQQETQYF,TGTGCCAGCAGCGCAACACTAGCCCAACAAGAGACCCAGTACTTC
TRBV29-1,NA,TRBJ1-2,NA,CSVDSEEGGYTF,TGCAGCGTTGATTCTGAGGAGGGGGGCTACACCTTC
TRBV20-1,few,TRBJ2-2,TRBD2,CSARGTSGNTGELFF,TGCAGTGCTAGAGGGACTAGCGGTAACACCGGGGAGCTGTTTTTT
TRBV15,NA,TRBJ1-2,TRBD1,CATSRDIGDRRGYTF,TGTGCCACCAGCAGAGATATCGGGGACAGGAGGGGCTACACCTTC
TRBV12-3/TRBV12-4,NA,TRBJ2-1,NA,CASSFKYSYNEQFF,TGTGCCAGCAGTTTCAAGTACTCCTACAATGAGCAGTTCTTC
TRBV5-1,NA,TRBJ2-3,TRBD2,CASSLGTSGGHTDTQYF,TGCGCCAGCAGCTTGGGGACTAGCGGGGGCCACACAGATACGCAGTATTTT
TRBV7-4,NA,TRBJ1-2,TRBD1,CASSGTTGECYGYTF,TGTGCCAGCAGCGGAACGACAGGGGAGTGCTATGGCTACACCTTC
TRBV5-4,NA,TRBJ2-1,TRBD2,CASSGSGAVYNEQFF,TGTGCCAGCAGCGGTAGCGGGGCCGTCTACAATGAGCAGTTCTTC
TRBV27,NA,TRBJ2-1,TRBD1,CASSLVARGQNEQFF,TGTGCCAGCAGTTTAGTGGCCAGGGGGCAGAATGAGCAGTTCTTC
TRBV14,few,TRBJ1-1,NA,CASSQVNTEAFF,TGTGCCAGCAGCCAGGTGAACACTGAAGCTTTCTTT
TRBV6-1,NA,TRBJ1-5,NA,CASSDNGYSNQPQHF,TGTGCCAGCAGTGATAATGGTTATAGCAATCAGCCCCAGCATTTT
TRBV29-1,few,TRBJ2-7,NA,CSVVDTSYEQYF,TGCAGCGTTGTCGACACCTCCTACGAGCAGTACTTC
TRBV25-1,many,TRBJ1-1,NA,CASSDFGGTEAFF,TGTGCCAGCAGTGATTTTGGGGGCACTGAAGCTTTCTTT
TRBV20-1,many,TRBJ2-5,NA,CSASDRYQETQYF,TGCAGTGCTTCAGACCGGTACCAAGAGACCCAGTACTTC
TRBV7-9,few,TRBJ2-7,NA,CASSLALEQYF,TGTGCCAGCAGCTTGGCCCTCGAGCAGTACTTC
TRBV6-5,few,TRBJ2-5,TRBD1,CASSYVDFQGEETQYF,TGTGCCAGCAGTTACGTCGATTTTCAGGGGGAAGAGACCCAGTACTTC
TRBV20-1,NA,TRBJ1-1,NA,CSARPSGGSTEAFF,TGCAGTGCTAGACCCTCTGGAGGGAGCACTGAAGCTTTCTTT
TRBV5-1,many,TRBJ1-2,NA,CASSPRGPLDGYTF,TGCGCCAGCAGCCCTCGGGGGCCCTTGGATGGCTACACCTTC
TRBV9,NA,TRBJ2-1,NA,CASSVVDYNEQFF,TGTGCCAGCAGCGTAGTGGACTACAATGAGCAGTTCTTC
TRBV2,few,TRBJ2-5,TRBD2,CASNPFGGAEEDQETQYF,TGTGCCAGCAACCCATTCGGGGGGGCCGAAGAAGATCAAGAGACCCAGTACTTC
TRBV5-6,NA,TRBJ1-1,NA,CASSWDRGTEAFF,TGTGCCAGCAGCTGGGACCGGGGCACTGAAGCTTTCTTT
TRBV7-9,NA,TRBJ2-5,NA,CASSLGAGTPFETQYF,TGTGCCAGCAGCTTAGGGGCCGGGACCCCTTTCGAGACCCAGTACTTC
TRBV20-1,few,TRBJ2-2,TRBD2,CSARDLGSGLAGEWSTGELFF,TGCAGTGCTAGAGATCTTGGCTCCGGACTAGCGGGAGAATGGAGCACCGGGGAGCTGTTTTTT
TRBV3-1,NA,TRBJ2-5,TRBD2,CASSQERVAGKESQYF,TGTGCCAGCAGCCAAGAAAGAGTAGCGGGGAAGGAGTCCCAGTACTTC
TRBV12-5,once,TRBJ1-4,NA,CASGSSLRWELFF,TGTGCTAGTGGTTCAAGCCTTCGGTGGGAACTGTTTTTT
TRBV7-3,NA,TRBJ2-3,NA,CASSLDSRLGDTQYF,TGTGCCAGCAGCTTAGACTCTCGCTTAGGAGATACGCAGTATTTT
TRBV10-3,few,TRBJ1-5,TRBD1,CAISESGTGSNQPQHF,TGTGCCATCAGTGAGTCTGGGACAGGGAGCAATCAGCCCCAGCATTTT
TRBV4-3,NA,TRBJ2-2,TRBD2,CASTRGEGTGELFF,TGCGCCAGCACCCGAGGGGAGGGCACCGGGGAGCTGTTTTTT
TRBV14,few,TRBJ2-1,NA,CASSPLMSGVYNEQFF,TGTGCCAGCAGCCCACTCATGTCGGGAGTCTACAATGAGCAGTTCTTC
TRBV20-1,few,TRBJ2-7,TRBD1,CSATHRDRGAYEQYF,TGCAGTGCTACCCACCGGGACAGGGGCGCCTACGAGCAGTACTTC
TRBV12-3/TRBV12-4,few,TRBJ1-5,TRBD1,CASSSTGASNQPQHF,TGTGCCAGCAGCTCCACAGGGGCTAGCAATCAGCCCCAGCATTTT
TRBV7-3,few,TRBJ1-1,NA,CASSLWQGTEAFF,TGTGCCAGCAGCTTATGGCAGGGGACTGAAGCTTTCTTT
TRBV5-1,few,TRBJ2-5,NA,CASSLEGTQETQYF,TGCGCCAGCAGCTTAGAGGGGACTCAAGAGACCCAGTACTTC
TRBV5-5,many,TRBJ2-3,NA,CASTYPEGDTQYF,TGTGCCAGCACCTATCCGGAGGGTGATACGCAGTATTTT
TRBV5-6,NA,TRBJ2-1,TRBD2,CASSLFAGGPSSYNEQFF,TGTGCCAGCAGCTTGTTTGCGGGAGGGCCGTCCTCCTACAATGAGCAGTTCTTC
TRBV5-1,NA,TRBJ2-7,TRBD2,CASSLDGTSVYEQYF,TGCGCCAGCAGCTTGGATGGGACTAGCGTTTACGAGCAGTACTTC
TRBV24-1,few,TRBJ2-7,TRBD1,CATRAIKRTGPEQYF,TGTGCCACGCGGGCTATAAAACGGACAGGGCCTGAGCAGTACTTC
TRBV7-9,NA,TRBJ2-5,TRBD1,CASSHRTGGAEETQYF,TGTGCCAGCAGCCATCGGACAGGGGGCGCCGAAGAGACCCAGTACTTC
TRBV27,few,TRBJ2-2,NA,CASNYVGGNTGELFF,TGTGCCAGCAATTACGTGGGAGGGAACACCGGGGAGCTGTTTTTT